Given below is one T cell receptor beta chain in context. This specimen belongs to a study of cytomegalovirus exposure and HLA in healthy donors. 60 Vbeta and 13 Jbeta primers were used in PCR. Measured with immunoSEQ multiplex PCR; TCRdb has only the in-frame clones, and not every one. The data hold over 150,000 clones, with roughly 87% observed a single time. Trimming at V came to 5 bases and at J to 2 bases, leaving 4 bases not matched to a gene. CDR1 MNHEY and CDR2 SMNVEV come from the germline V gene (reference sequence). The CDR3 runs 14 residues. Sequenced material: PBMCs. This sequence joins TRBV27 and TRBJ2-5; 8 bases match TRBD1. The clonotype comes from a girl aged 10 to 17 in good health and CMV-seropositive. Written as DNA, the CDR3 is TGTGCCAGCAGTAGGACAGGGCCGCAAGAGACCCAGTACTTC. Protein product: CASSRTGPQETQYF.